This record covers a single T cell receptor (beta chain). Its antigen is not identified. The PCR used 60 Vbeta and 13 Jbeta primers. The data were produced by immunoSEQ multiplex PCR, yet TCRdb's version contains in-frame clones alone and is incomplete. The sample lists about 180,000 clones, roughly three quarters occurring once. Losses at the gene ends were 3 bases for V and 4 bases for J; bases not matched to a gene: 4. CDR1 is SNHLY and CDR2 is FYNNEI in the germline V gene. The CDR3 is 16 residues long. The data derive from a study of cytomegalovirus exposure and HLA in healthy donors. For the study at large: Ancestry clustering placed about four fifths of some 400 genotyped donors in the Caucasian-associated cluster. Study results and limitations: With high specificity and sensitivity, the classifier reportedly diagnosed cytomegalovirus status.

The receptor comes from a woman between 45 and 60 years old in good health and CMV-seropositive. The sequencing sample was made of PBMCs. The chain carries TRBV2 and TRBJ2-6; 9 bases fit TRBD1. This CDR3 reads CASSDPGTGGANVLTF. CDR3 DNA: TGTGCCAGCAGTGACCCCGGGACAGGGGGGGCCAACGTCCTGACTTTC.